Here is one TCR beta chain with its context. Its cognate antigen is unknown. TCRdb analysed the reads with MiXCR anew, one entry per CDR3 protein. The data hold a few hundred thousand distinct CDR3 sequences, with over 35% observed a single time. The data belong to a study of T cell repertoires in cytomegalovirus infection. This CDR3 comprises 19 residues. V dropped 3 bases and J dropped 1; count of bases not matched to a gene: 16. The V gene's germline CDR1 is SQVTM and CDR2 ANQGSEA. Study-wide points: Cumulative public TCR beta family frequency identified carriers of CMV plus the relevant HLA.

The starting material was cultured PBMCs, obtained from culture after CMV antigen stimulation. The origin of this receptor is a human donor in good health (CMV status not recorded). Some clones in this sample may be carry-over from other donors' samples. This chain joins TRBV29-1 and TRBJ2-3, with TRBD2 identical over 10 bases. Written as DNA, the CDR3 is TGCAGCGTTGATTCCCCTAGCGGGAGTTTTAGGTCCGGCACAGATACGCAGTATTTT. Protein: CSVDSPSGSFRSGTDTQYF.